The source of this T cell receptor (beta chain) is a study of CD8+CD57+ T cells in acquired aplastic anemia. Whole-study context: DNA per sorted CD4+ or CD8+ sample ranged 0.2 to 27.4 ug, averaging 3.2 ug.

TCR beta VDJ combinations and CDR3 sequences were profiled from genomic DNA. TCRdb fed the reads into MiXCR, producing one record per CDR3 protein. The sample includes about 210,000 distinct CDR3 sequences, about 37% of them seen just once. The CDR3 has 17 residues. V was shortened by 3 bases and J by 1 base, with 15 bases between the two germline ends. From germline, CDR1 is MGHRA and CDR2 YSYEKL. Study conclusions and caveats: Levels of CD8+ Simpson's diversity were not significantly distinct in patients versus controls.

Concerning this clonotype: The antigen is unknown.

Sequencing was carried out using sorted CD4+, CD8+, or CD8+CD57+ T cells (not recorded which) from PBMCs. This chain links TRBV4-1 with TRBJ2-2; TRBD2 might be the D (5 bases). The clonotype comes from a human donor in good health, serving as a control. CDR3 in amino acids: CASSHGRIGRNTGELFF. Here the CDR3 DNA reads TGCGCCAGCAGCCATGGAAGGATAGGGAGGAACACCGGGGAGCTGTTTTTT.